This TCR beta chain derives from a study of blood T cell repertoires in COVID-19. Study at large: The United States, Italy and Spain supplied acute and convalescent COVID-19 samples. The analysed material was cDNA or gDNA that came from T cells, B-cell-depleted T cells, or PBMCs.

Generated by immunoSEQ multiplex PCR, the TCRdb table keeps only in-frame clones and is missing some. The data hold 250,000 to 400,000 clones, with 87% observed a single time. This clone has at least ten counts. The CDR3 spans 14 residues. Sequenced input: PBMCs or T cells enriched from blood (not recorded which). The sequence came from a woman aged 30 to 39 who had recovered from COVID-19. The rearrangement uses TRBV21-1 and TRBJ2-3; TRBD2 was called by the table and not checked on the DNA. TRBV21-1 is flagged as a pseudogene. This chain's CDR3 is CASSKAGGPDTQYF. CDR3 in DNA: TGTGCCAGCAGCAAAGCGGGGGGGCCAGATACGCAGTATTTT.